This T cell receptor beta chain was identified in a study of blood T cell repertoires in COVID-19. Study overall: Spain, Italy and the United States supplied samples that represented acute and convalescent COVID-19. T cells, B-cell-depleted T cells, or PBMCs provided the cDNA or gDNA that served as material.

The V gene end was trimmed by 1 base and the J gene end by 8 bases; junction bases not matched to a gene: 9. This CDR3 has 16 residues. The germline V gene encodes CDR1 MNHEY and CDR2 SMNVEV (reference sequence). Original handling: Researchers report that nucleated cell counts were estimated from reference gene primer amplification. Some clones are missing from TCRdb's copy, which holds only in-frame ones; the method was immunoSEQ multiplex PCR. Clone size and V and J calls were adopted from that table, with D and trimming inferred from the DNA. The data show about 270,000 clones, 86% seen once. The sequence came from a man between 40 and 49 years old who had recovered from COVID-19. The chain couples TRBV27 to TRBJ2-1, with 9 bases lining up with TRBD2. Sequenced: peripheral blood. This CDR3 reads CASSLYSAGGPDEQFF. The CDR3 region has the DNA TGTGCCAGCAGTTTATATTCGGCGGGGGGGCCGGATGAGCAGTTCTTC.